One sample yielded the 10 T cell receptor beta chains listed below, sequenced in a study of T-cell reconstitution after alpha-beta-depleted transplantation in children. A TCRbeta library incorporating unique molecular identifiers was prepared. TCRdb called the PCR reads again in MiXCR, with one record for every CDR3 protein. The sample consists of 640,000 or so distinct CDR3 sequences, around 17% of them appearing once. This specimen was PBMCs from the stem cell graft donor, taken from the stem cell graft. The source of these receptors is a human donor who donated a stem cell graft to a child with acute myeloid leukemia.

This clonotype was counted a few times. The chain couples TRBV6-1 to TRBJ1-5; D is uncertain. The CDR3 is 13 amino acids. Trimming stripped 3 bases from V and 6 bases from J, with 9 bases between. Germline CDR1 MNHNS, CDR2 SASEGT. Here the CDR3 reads CASSEAQVQPQHF. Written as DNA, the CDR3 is TGTGCCAGCAGTGAGGCCCAGGTTCAGCCCCAGCATTTT.

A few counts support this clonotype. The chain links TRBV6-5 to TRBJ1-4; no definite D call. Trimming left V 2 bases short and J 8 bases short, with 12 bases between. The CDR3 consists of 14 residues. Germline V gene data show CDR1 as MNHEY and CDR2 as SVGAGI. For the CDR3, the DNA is TGTGCCAGCAGTTACAGTAGGACTGACGAAAAACTGTTTTTT. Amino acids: CASSYSRTDEKLFF.

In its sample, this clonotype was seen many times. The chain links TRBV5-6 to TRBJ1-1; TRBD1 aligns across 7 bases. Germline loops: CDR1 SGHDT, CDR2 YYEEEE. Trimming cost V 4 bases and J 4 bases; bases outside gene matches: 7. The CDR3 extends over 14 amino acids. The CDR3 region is CASSTHRGGTEAFF. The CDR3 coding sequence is TGTGCCAGCAGCACCCACAGGGGAGGCACTGAAGCTTTCTTT. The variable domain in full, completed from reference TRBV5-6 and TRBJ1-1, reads DAGVTQSPTHLIKTRGQQVTLRCSPKSGHDTVSWYQQALGQGPQFIFQYYEEEERQRGNFPDRFSGHQFPNYSSELNVNALLLGDSALYLCASSTHRGGTEAFFGQGTRLTVV.

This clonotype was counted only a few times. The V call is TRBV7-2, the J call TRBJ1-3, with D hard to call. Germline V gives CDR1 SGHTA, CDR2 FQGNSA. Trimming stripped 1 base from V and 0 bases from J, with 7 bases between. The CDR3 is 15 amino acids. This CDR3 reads CASSLESSSGNTIYF. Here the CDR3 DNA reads TGTGCCAGCAGCTTAGAGTCCAGCTCTGGAAACACCATATATTTT.

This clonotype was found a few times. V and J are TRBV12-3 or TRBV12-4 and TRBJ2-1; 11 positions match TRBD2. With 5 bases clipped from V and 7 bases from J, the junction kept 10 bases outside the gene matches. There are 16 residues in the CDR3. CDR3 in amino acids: CASSPRGSGGGNEQFF. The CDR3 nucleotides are TGTGCCAGCAGTCCCCGGGGTAGCGGGGGGGGTAATGAGCAGTTCTTC.

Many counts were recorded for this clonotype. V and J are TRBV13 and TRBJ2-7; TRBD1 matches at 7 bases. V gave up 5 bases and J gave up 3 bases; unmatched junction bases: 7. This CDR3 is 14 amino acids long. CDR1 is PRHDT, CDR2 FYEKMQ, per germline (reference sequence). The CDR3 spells CASSKSRGHYEQYV. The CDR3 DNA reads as TGTGCCAGCAGCAAGTCAAGGGGGCACTACGAGCAGTACGTC.

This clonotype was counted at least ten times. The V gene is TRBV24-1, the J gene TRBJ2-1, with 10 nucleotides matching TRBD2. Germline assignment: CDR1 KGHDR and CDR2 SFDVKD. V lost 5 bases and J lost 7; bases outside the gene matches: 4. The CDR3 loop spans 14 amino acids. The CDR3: CATSGLAGENEQFF. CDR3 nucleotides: TGTGCCACCAGTGGCCTAGCGGGGGAGAATGAGCAGTTCTTC.

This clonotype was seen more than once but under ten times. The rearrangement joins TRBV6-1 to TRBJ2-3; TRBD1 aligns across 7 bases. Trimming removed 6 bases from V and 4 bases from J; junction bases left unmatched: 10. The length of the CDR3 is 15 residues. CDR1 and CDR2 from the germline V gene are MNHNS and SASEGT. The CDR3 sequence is CASSPGQWTPDTQYF. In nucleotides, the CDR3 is TGTGCCAGCAGCCCGGGACAGTGGACGCCAGATACGCAGTATTTT.

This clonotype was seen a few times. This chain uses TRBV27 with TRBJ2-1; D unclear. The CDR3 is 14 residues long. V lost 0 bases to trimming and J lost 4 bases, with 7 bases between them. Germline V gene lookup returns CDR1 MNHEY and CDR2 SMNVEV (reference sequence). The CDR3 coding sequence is TGTGCCAGCAGTTTATCGCCAGCTTACAATGAGCAGTTCTTC. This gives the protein CASSLSPAYNEQFF.

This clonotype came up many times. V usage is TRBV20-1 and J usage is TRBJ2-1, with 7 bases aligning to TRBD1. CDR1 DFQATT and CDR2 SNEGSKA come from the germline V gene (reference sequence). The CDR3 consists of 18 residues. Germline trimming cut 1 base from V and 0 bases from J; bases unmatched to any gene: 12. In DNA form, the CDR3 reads TGCAGTGCTAGAGGGTTAGGGAGCGACAGGGACTCCTACAATGAGCAGTTCTTC. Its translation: CSARGLGSDRDSYNEQFF.